This TCR beta chain was sequenced in a study of T cell repertoires in cytomegalovirus infection. About the study: Researchers turned to recently identified HLA-C-restricted CMV epitopes as well as well-studied HLA-B-restricted ones. A matching HLA type, together with CMV infection, was signaled by public TCR beta signatures.

A single record per CDR3 protein comes from TCRdb applying MiXCR to the reads. The sample lists nearly 700,000 distinct CDR3 sequences, approximately 33% occurring once. Trimming took off 3 bases at V and 5 bases at J, with 11 bases between the two ends. Germline CDR1 is MNHEY and CDR2 is SVGEGT. The CDR3 runs to 13 residues. This clonotype was found a few times. The target antigen is unknown. Study-wide results and limits: CMV-specific TCR beta clonotypes restricted by HLA-C dominated the ex vivo response. Cumulative public TCR beta family frequency identified CMV carriers with the relevant HLA.

The chain links TRBV6-2 or TRBV6-3 to TRBJ2-7; no definite D call. The receptor was isolated from a human donor in good health (CMV status not recorded). Some clones in this sample may be carry-over from other donors' samples. Source: cultured PBMCs, taken from culture after CMV antigen stimulation. CDR3 sequence: CASSYPGRHEQYF. Written as DNA, the CDR3 is TGTGCCAGCAGTTATCCAGGAAGACACGAGCAGTACTTC.